This is a list of T cell receptor beta chains from one sample in a study of blood T cell repertoires in COVID-19. Here immunoSEQ multiplex PCR was the method, and the copy in TCRdb shows in-frame clones only, minus some. Found here are roughly 150,000 clones, just under 80% of them singletons; the top ten hold 11% to 15%. Source material: peripheral blood. These receptor sequences come from a woman aged 80 or over with acute or convalescent COVID-19. The CDR3 runs from the conserved cysteine through the conserved F or W. Fields, in order: D gene, clone size, V gene, J gene, CDR3 protein, CDR3 DNA. The D gene is left open where the match is weak. Rows may omit the clone size; those that give it use once, few, many or a size class.

TRBD2	-	TRBV6-5	TRBJ2-5	CASTSGGPQETQYF	TGTGCCAGCACCTCGGGAGGGCCCCAAGAGACCCAGTACTTC
TRBD1	-	TRBV30	TRBJ1-3	CAWSALGTGGNTIYF	TGTGCCTGGAGTGCCCTCGGGACAGGAGGAAACACCATATATTTT
-	-	TRBV4-2	TRBJ1-3	CASSQDYSGNTIYF	TGTGCCAGCAGCCAAGACTACTCTGGAAACACCATATATTTT
TRBD2	once	TRBV7-9	TRBJ2-1	CASSLAREGEQFF	TGTGCCAGCAGCCTGGCCAGGGAGGGTGAGCAGTTCTTC
-	-	TRBV2	TRBJ1-1	CASTQGALIIEAFF	TGTGCCAGCACTCAAGGGGCCCTTATTATTGAAGCTTTCTTT
TRBD2	-	TRBV2	TRBJ2-7	CASGRLAGGLNEQYF	TGTGCCAGCGGAAGGCTAGCGGGGGGACTTAACGAGCAGTACTTC
-	-	TRBV6-5	TRBJ1-6	CASSYSPSSYNSPLHF	TGTGCCAGCAGTTATTCACCCAGCTCCTATAATTCACCCCTCCACTTT
TRBD2	-	TRBV27	TRBJ2-2	CASSDPSGGNGGELFF	TGTGCCAGCAGTGACCCTAGCGGGGGGAACGGCGGGGAGCTGTTTTTT
-	-	TRBV19	TRBJ1-5	CASSIGAWSAGNQPQHF	TGTGCCAGTAGTATAGGGGCTTGGTCGGCAGGCAATCAGCCCCAGCATTTT
-	-	TRBV29-1	TRBJ2-7	CSVARRGRDEQYF	TGCAGCGTTGCACGCCGGGGTCGTGACGAGCAGTACTTC
-	-	TRBV4-2	TRBJ1-6	CASSHGRQQGKGSPLHF	TGTGCCAGCAGCCATGGGCGCCAACAGGGTAAGGGATCACCCCTCCACTTT
-	-	TRBV6-5	TRBJ2-7	CASRDSIWEQYF	TGTGCCAGCCGGGACTCGATTTGGGAGCAGTACTTC
TRBD2	many	TRBV19	TRBJ2-2	CASSTRAGVNTGELFF	TGTGCCAGTAGTACACGAGCGGGAGTGAACACCGGGGAGCTGTTTTTT
-	-	TRBV14	TRBJ1-6	CASSQGRGEANSPLHF	TGTGCCAGCAGCCAAGGGCGCGGAGAGGCCAATTCACCCCTCCACTTT
-	once	TRBV2	TRBJ1-3	CASRQASSGNTIYF	TGTGCCAGCAGGCAGGCAAGCTCTGGAAACACCATATATTTT
TRBD2	-	TRBV19	TRBJ2-7	CASSIALAGAEDYEQYF	TGTGCCAGTAGTATAGCACTAGCGGGGGCCGAAGACTACGAGCAGTACTTC
TRBD1	few	TRBV29-1	TRBJ1-3	CSVEAREGARNTIYF	TGCAGCGTTGAAGCCCGGGAGGGGGCACGAAACACCATATATTTT
TRBD1	-	TRBV5-1	TRBJ1-2	CASSSEGQGAYTF	TGCGCCAGCAGCTCAGAAGGACAGGGGGCCTACACCTTC
TRBD2	-	TRBV7-9	TRBJ2-5	CASSSGTSGIRETQYF	TGTGCCAGCAGCTCCGGGACTAGCGGGATCAGGGAGACCCAGTACTTC
TRBD1	-	TRBV3-1/TRBV3-2	TRBJ1-1	CASSQSTGRAFF	TGTGCCAGCAGCCAATCGACAGGGAGAGCTTTCTTT
TRBD2	-	TRBV13	TRBJ2-1	CASSLGLGTTYNEQFF	TGTGCCAGCAGCTTAGGCCTTGGGACTACCTACAATGAGCAGTTCTTC
TRBD1	-	TRBV7-8	TRBJ1-5	CASSWGTGPNQPQHF	TGTGCCAGCAGCTGGGGGACAGGCCCCAATCAGCCCCAGCATTTT
-	-	TRBV2	TRBJ1-5	CASSTGTRGQPQHF	TGTGCCAGCAGTACCGGGACTAGAGGACAGCCCCAGCATTTT
-	many	TRBV27	TRBJ1-1	CASSRGTEAFF	TGTGCCAGCAGTCGCGGGACTGAAGCTTTCTTT
-	few	TRBV6-5	TRBJ1-1	CASSPQAGGRTEAFF	TGTGCCAGCAGTCCCCAGGCCGGTGGGAGAACTGAAGCTTTCTTT
-	-	TRBV18	TRBJ1-5	CASSPRATDQPQHF	TGTGCCAGCTCTCCACGTGCCACTGATCAGCCCCAGCATTTT
-	few	TRBV29-1	TRBJ2-3	CSAREGSDTQYF	TGCAGCGCTCGCGAGGGTTCAGATACGCAGTATTTT
TRBD1	-	TRBV2	TRBJ1-4	CASDRATNEKLFF	TGTGCCAGTGACAGGGCAACTAATGAAAAACTGTTTTTT
TRBD1	-	TRBV15	TRBJ2-2	CATSRDNRGNTGELFF	TGTGCCACCAGCAGAGATAACAGGGGGAACACCGGGGAGCTGTTTTTT
TRBD1	few	TRBV19	TRBJ1-5	CASSIGRGQNNQPQHF	TGTGCCAGTAGTATAGGAAGGGGACAGAACAATCAGCCCCAGCATTTT
TRBD1	-	TRBV10-1	TRBJ2-5	CASSEAGTGKETQYF	TGCGCCAGCAGTGAGGCCGGGACAGGGAAAGAGACCCAGTACTTC
TRBD1	-	TRBV3-1/TRBV3-2	TRBJ1-2	CASSQTGTGAHGYTF	TGTGCCAGCAGCCAGACCGGGACAGGTGCCCATGGCTACACCTTC
TRBD1	-	TRBV7-2	TRBJ1-1	CASSLVALGTGDEAFF	TGTGCCAGCAGCTTAGTTGCGTTGGGGACAGGGGATGAAGCTTTCTTT
-	-	TRBV30	TRBJ1-5	CALTWGRGESNYNQPQHF	TGTGCCCTCACCTGGGGCAGGGGTGAGTCAAATTACAATCAGCCCCAGCATTTT
TRBD2	-	TRBV11-2	TRBJ2-7	CASSSRTPGLADSYEQYF	TGTGCCAGCAGCTCACGGACCCCGGGACTAGCGGACTCCTACGAGCAGTACTTC
TRBD1	-	TRBV6-1	TRBJ1-1	CASSDMDRGAGEAFF	TGTGCCAGCAGTGATATGGACAGGGGAGCGGGTGAAGCTTTCTTT
-	-	TRBV18	TRBJ1-2	CASSPRQNANYGYTF	TGTGCCAGCTCACCACGCCAGAATGCTAACTATGGCTACACCTTC
-	-	TRBV19	TRBJ1-4	CASSARVRGVEKLFF	TGTGCCAGTAGCGCCCGCGTCAGGGGCGTTGAAAAACTGTTTTTT
-	-	TRBV11-2	TRBJ2-1	CASRALRVNEQFF	TGTGCCAGCAGAGCTCTCCGGGTCAATGAGCAGTTCTTC
-	-	TRBV5-1	TRBJ2-7	CASSDGTFGTTAYEQYF	TGCGCCAGCTCCGATGGAACATTCGGGACAACAGCCTACGAGCAGTACTTC
TRBD2	-	TRBV6-5	TRBJ2-5	CASRNLEGRGETQYF	TGTGCCAGCCGAAACCTGGAGGGGAGGGGAGAGACCCAGTACTTC
TRBD2	few	TRBV4-1	TRBJ2-1	CASSHEPGLGGEQFF	TGCGCCAGCAGCCACGAACCGGGACTAGGCGGGGAGCAGTTCTTC
TRBD1	-	TRBV19	TRBJ1-4	CASSSYGQGVEKLFF	TGTGCCAGTAGTTCGTATGGACAGGGGGTTGAAAAACTGTTTTTT
TRBD1	-	TRBV11-1	TRBJ2-7	CASSLDGQGASYEQYF	TGTGCCAGCAGCTTAGATGGGCAGGGGGCTTCCTACGAGCAGTACTTC
TRBD1	-	TRBV19	TRBJ1-3	CASSSRDRGLGNTIYF	TGTGCCAGTAGTTCCCGGGACAGGGGGCTTGGAAACACCATATATTTT
-	few	TRBV12-3/TRBV12-4	TRBJ2-7	CAIGWGGRNEQYF	TGTGCCATCGGATGGGGGGGGCGGAACGAGCAGTACTTC
TRBD2	-	TRBV3-1/TRBV3-2	TRBJ2-3	CASSQPSIAGGPTDTQYF	TGTGCCAGCAGCCAGCCGTCAATAGCGGGGGGGCCTACAGATACGCAGTATTTT
-	few	TRBV7-2	TRBJ1-1	CASSGDIFNTEAFF	TGTGCCAGCAGCGGCGACATATTTAACACTGAAGCTTTCTTT
-	-	TRBV18	TRBJ2-3	CASSRFDAGTDTQYF	TGTGCCAGCTCAAGGTTCGATGCGGGCACAGATACGCAGTATTTT
-	-	TRBV30	TRBJ1-5	CAWSVTGISNQPQHF	TGTGCCTGGAGTGTCACGGGGATTAGCAATCAGCCCCAGCATTTT